This T cell receptor (beta chain) was captured in a study of shared clonotypes between healthy human individuals (dated by TCRdb to 2020 to 2022). The study in broad terms: The cohort comprised two women and a few men aged 18 to 49 years. Per donor, three plates each were used for CD4 naive and CD4 memory, two for CD8 naive, and one for CD8 memory. To estimate repertoire size and how much clonotypes are shared between individuals, the study performed deep sequencing of blood TCR repertoires from roughly five healthy adults. To increase sequencing depth and limit assay-specific biases, different laboratories used diverse techniques to prepare libraries and sequence TCR repertoires. Each donor's leukapheresis produced roughly between about 0.9 and 9.5 billion PBMCs. Results the study describes overall, beyond this receptor: Naive subsets generally had larger estimated clonotype richness than memory subsets did. About 5% of naive CD4, 3.5% of naive CD8, approximately 2.2% of memory CD4, and around 0.42% of memory CD8 clonotypes were shared across several donors. Compared with non-shared clonotypes, the clonotypes found in all four sorted-subset donors had higher generation probabilities. Only blood was sampled, and tissue TCR repertoires likely differ from those in blood. Based on pairwise subsampling, the degree of clonotype sharing among donors was expected to be affected by sequencing depth. The genetic and exposure-history diversity represented was limited by the small number of donors. Even with the large sequencing depth, rarefaction of the sorted-subset datasets indicated that sequencing was incomplete.

This clone has a single count. Its antigen target is currently unknown. No much larger clonotype is one base removed from it; base qualities were not supplied. Using the deep immunoSEQ assay, TCR CDR3 regions were amplified from genomic DNA by multiplex PCR. Extracted genomic DNA from each cell subset was spread evenly across all wells of several immunoSEQ 96-well plates, with each plate serving as a replicate. For sorted subsets, each replicate PCR was loaded with about 200 ng genomic DNA, equivalent to 30,000 to 35,000 T cell genomes. Purified libraries were quantified with a Qubit 3.0 fluorometer, sized on a Bioanalyzer 2100, and re-quantified with the KAPA Library Quantification kit. Each immunoSEQ 96-well plate was sequenced on its own single-read 150-cycle Illumina NextSeq 550 flow cell. Per the authors' processing: Because only junctional sequences without quality scores were contained in the immunoSEQ output, filtering matching that applied to full-length reads could not be performed. To assign V/J genes and CDR3, sequences were annotated against IMGT germline references using PyIR, a Python wrapper for IgBLAST v1.9. Reads with weak V/J assignments (E-value above 1e-6), missing CDR3, stop codons, out-of-frame junctions, or ambiguous translated residues were removed. V3J clonotypes were defined as sequences sharing the same inferred V gene, J gene, and CDR3 amino acid sequence. The percentage overlap between two repertoires was calculated by dividing the number of shared unique clonotypes by the size of the smaller repertoire. Repertoire richness was assessed with RTK rarefaction, the Chao1 estimator, and Recon v2.1 estimates of unobserved clonotypes. Generation probabilities for all TCRbeta clonotypes obtained by the gDNA method from a handful of donors were computed using OLGA. Not all clones reach the TCRdb copy of this immuneACCESS table, which keeps in-frame sequences only. Checked studies attribute under half of the gap to unresolved V genes and leave the rest unexplained. Clonal size and the V and J genes are those of that table, whereas D and trimming came from the DNA. The sample contains about 1 million clones, 75% of them found a single time. Clones ranked in the top ten supply approximately 1.5% of the sample.

Healthy HIV-negative adults with no recently reported acute infections or vaccinations were included as donors. Only Caucasian adults living in Nashville, Tennessee, USA were represented among the donors. CD4+ T cells were enriched through magnetic negative selection, after which naive cells were positively selected on CD45RA and the remaining negative fraction served as the memory subset. Blood was obtained by leukapheresis, after which PBMCs were separated by Ficoll-Histopaque density gradient centrifugation and cryopreserved in liquid nitrogen vapor phase. Analytical flow cytometry was used to check the purity and quantity of each magnetically sorted T cell population. Genomic DNA was isolated from every sorted fraction and measured by UV absorbance on a Nanodrop 2000c. The germline V gene gives CDR1 as SGHRS and CDR2 as YFSETQ. The CDR3, cysteine through phenylalanine, is 15 amino acids long. CDR3 DNA only is kept here, 45 bases in frame from base 1. Relative to germline, V is missing 4 bases and J is missing 4 bases, with 5 bases of the junction outside any gene match.

The TCR comes from a man aged 18 to 29 in good health. The chain was built from TRBV5-1 and TRBJ1-3; TRBD1 fits 10 bases in the junction. Material for sequencing was memory CD4+ T cells sorted from blood. What this sample's cell subset or site label stands for: CD45RA-negative fraction. The CDR3 protein is CASSRGQGGGNTIYF. The DNA reads TGCGCCAGCAGCCGAGGACAGGGGGGCGGAAACACCATATATTTT.